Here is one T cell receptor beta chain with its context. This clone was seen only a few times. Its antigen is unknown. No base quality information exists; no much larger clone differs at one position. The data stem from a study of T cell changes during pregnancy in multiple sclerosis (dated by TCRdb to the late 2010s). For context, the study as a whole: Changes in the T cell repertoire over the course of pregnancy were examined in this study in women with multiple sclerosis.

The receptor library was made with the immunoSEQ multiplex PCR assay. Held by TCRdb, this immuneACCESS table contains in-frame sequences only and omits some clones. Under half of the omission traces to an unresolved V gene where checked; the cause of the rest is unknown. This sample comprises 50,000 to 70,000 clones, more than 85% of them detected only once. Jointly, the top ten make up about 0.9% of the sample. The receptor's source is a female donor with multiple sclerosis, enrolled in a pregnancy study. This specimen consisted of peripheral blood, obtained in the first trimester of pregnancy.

The DNA sequence is given as TGTGCCAGCAGCTTGGGGCTAGTGAAGGGGGAGCTGTTTTTT. This sequence encodes CASSLGLVKGELFF. The chain uses TRBV5-4 and TRBJ2-2, with an unclear D gene assignment. V loses 0 bases, J loses 8 bases, and the germline ends lie 11 bases apart. The germline V gene (reference sequence) sets CDR1 to SGHNT and CDR2 to YYREEE. From the cysteine through the phenylalanine, the CDR3 covers 14 amino acids. The sequence is cut down to CDR3 DNA, 42 bases in frame from base 1.